A selection of T cell receptor beta chains follows, all from one sample in a study of cytomegalovirus exposure and HLA in healthy donors. Assay used: immunoSEQ multiplex PCR; TCRdb lists only in-frame clones, some missing. This table holds roughly 54,000 clones, about 71% found once. The source material was PBMCs. The receptor source for this set is a woman aged 55-69 years in good health and CMV-seropositive. Both conserved end residues are part of each CDR3. The order of the fields is D gene, V gene, clone size, J gene, CDR3 protein, CDR3 DNA. D genes are given only for firm matches. The listing skips clone size in some rows; elsewhere it reads once, few, many or a size class.

>TRBD1|TRBV19|few|TRBJ1-1
CASSPDGQGRTEAFF
TGTGCCAGTAGCCCCGATGGACAGGGAAGGACTGAAGCTTTCTTT
>.|TRBV2|few|TRBJ2-4
CASSDVEWPGGYNIQYF
TGTGCCAGCAGTGACGTGGAGTGGCCTGGAGGTTACAACATTCAGTACTTC
>.|TRBV27|.|TRBJ1-2
CASSRGGLNYGYTF
TGTGCCAGCAGCCGGGGGGGCCTAAACTATGGCTACACCTTC
>.|TRBV6-5|.|TRBJ2-2
CASSSPLQSGELFF
TGTGCCAGCAGTTCCCCGTTACAGTCCGGGGAGCTGTTTTTT
>TRBD1|TRBV5-5|few|TRBJ2-3
CASSPWDRALGDTQYF
TGTGCCAGCAGCCCTTGGGACAGGGCCTTAGGAGATACGCAGTATTTT
>.|TRBV2|.|TRBJ1-2
CASSEEEDYTF
TGTGCCAGCAGTGAGGAGGAGGACTACACCTTC
>.|TRBV4-3|.|TRBJ2-2
CASSQGGGLVTGELFF
TGCGCCAGCAGCCAAGGAGGAGGACTTGTTACCGGGGAGCTGTTTTTT
>TRBD1|TRBV7-7|few|TRBJ1-1
CASSLKPQGAAFF
TGTGCCAGCAGCTTAAAACCACAGGGGGCAGCTTTCTTT
>TRBD2|TRBV27|.|TRBJ2-3
CASSSSGGAGTDTQYF
TGTGCCAGCAGTTCTAGCGGGGGGGCGGGCACAGATACGCAGTATTTT
>.|TRBV11-2|.|TRBJ1-1
CASSPWVGDTEAFF
TGTGCCAGCAGCCCTTGGGTAGGGGACACTGAAGCTTTCTTT
>TRBD1|TRBV27|.|TRBJ1-1
CASSLTGDTEAFF
TGTGCCAGCAGTTTGACAGGGGACACTGAAGCTTTCTTT
>TRBD2|TRBV10-3|.|TRBJ2-3
CAISGRSGGAFSGTDTQYF
TGTGCCATCAGTGGGAGGAGCGGGGGGGCCTTCTCTGGCACAGATACGCAGTATTTT
>.|TRBV6-5|few|TRBJ1-6
CASSTAGQVNSPLHF
TGTGCCAGCAGTACGGCGGGGCAGGTCAATTCACCCCTCCACTTT
>.|TRBV6-5|.|TRBJ1-4
CASRDSQNEKLFF
TGTGCCAGCAGAGACAGCCAGAATGAAAAACTGTTTTTT
>.|TRBV19|.|TRBJ2-3
CASSIGWISTDTQYF
TGTGCCAGTAGTATCGGGTGGATTAGCACAGATACGCAGTATTTT
>TRBD1|TRBV4-3|.|TRBJ1-1
CASSPGQENAEAFF
TGCGCCAGCAGCCCGGGACAGGAGAACGCTGAAGCTTTCTTT
>.|TRBV6-1|.|TRBJ1-2
CASRNWEGYTF
TGTGCCAGCAGGAACTGGGAGGGCTACACCTTC
>.|TRBV6-5|.|TRBJ1-1
CASSYSNRAAEAFF
TGTGCCAGCAGTTATTCCAACAGGGCCGCTGAAGCTTTCTTT
>.|TRBV2|.|TRBJ1-1
CASSELKGVTEAFF
TGTGCCAGCAGTGAATTGAAGGGGGTGACTGAAGCTTTCTTT
>.|TRBV14|.|TRBJ1-1
CASSQGLLMNTEAFF
TGTGCCAGCAGCCAGGGGCTGCTGATGAACACTGAAGCTTTCTTT
>.|TRBV9|.|TRBJ1-4
CASSARGQNEKLFF
TGTGCCAGCAGCGCCCGTGGGCAGAATGAAAAACTGTTTTTT
>TRBD2|TRBV5-4|.|TRBJ2-7
CASSFSLAGVVSYEQYF
TGTGCCAGCAGCTTTTCACTAGCGGGGGTCGTCTCCTACGAGCAGTACTTC
>TRBD1|TRBV27|.|TRBJ1-1
CASSYRGNTEAFF
TGTGCCAGCAGTTACAGGGGGAACACTGAAGCTTTCTTT
>.|TRBV7-9|.|TRBJ1-6
CASSLVRGDYNSPLHF
TGTGCCAGCAGCTTAGTTCGGGGGGACTATAATTCACCCCTCCACTTT
>.|TRBV7-9|.|TRBJ1-6
CASSFTGSNSPLHF
TGTGCCAGCAGCTTCACAGGGTCCAATTCACCCCTCCACTTT
>TRBD1|TRBV7-2|.|TRBJ2-1
CASQPGTGSYNEQFF
TGTGCCAGCCAACCCGGGACAGGATCCTACAATGAGCAGTTCTTC
>.|TRBV30|.|TRBJ2-5
CAWTEWAGQETQYF
TGTGCCTGGACCGAGTGGGCGGGACAAGAGACCCAGTACTTC
>TRBD2|TRBV5-1|.|TRBJ2-1
CASSLASGYYNEQFF
TGCGCCAGCAGCTTGGCTAGCGGGTACTACAATGAGCAGTTCTTC
>.|TRBV19|.|TRBJ1-1
CASSAPRTGSFTEAFF
TGTGCCAGTAGTGCCCCCCGTACAGGGAGTTTCACTGAAGCTTTCTTT